One sample yielded the 9 T cell receptor beta chains listed below, sequenced in a study of blood T cell repertoires in COVID-19. Profiled with immunoSEQ multiplex PCR; TCRdb holds only in-frame clones, not every one. The table has approximately 150,000 clones, 84% seen once. What was sequenced was PBMCs or T cells enriched from blood (not recorded which). Receptor source: a man between 45 and 60 years old in a cohort exposed to, infected with or recovered from COVID-19 (not recorded which).

V is TRBV6-5 and J is TRBJ1-2, with D maybe TRBD1 (5 bases). Germline CDR1 and CDR2: MNHEY and SVGAGI. The CDR3 spans 15 residues. V was shortened by 4 bases and J by 6 bases, with 18 bases between the two germline ends. CDR3 nucleotide sequence: TGTGCCAGCAGTTCGTCTTTGGGGGGGTATAATGGCTACACCTTC. Translated: CASSSSLGGYNGYTF.

The chain links TRBV18 to TRBJ2-2, with D unclear. The CDR3 is 15 residues long. V lost 6 bases, J lost 6 bases, and 17 bases lay in between. Per the germline V gene, CDR1 is KGHSH and CDR2 is LQKENI. The CDR3 DNA follows: TGTGCCAGCTCCCCGGAGCTACCTTCCCCCGGGGAGCTGTTTTTT. Residues: CASSPELPSPGELFF.

The DNA of the CDR3 is TGTGCCAGCCGCAGACAGGGGAAGAGAGACTATGGCTACACCTTC. As protein: CASRRQGKRDYGYTF. The chain uses TRBV6-5 and TRBJ1-2; 8 nucleotides agree with TRBD1. V dropped 8 bases and J dropped 3; count of bases not matched to a gene: 11. CDR1 and CDR2 (germline): MNHEY, SVGAGI. The CDR3 has 15 amino acids.

The chain couples TRBV4-3 to TRBJ2-3; TRBD1 agrees at 8 bases. V was clipped by 0 bases and J by 3 bases; unmatched bases: 2. CDR3 size: 15 residues. CDR1 and CDR2 (germline): LGHNA, YSLEER. CDR3: CASSQEQGGTDTQYF. Written as DNA, the CDR3 is TGCGCCAGCAGCCAAGAACAGGGGGGTACAGATACGCAGTATTTT.

For the CDR3, the DNA is TGTGCCAGCAGCCCTCTGACAGGGCGGGACACTGAAGCTTTCTTT. Translation gives CASSPLTGRDTEAFF. The V gene is TRBV14, the J gene TRBJ1-1, with TRBD1 identical over 7 bases. The J segment lost 3 bases and the V segment lost 4 bases, leaving 8 bases of the junction unmatched. The CDR3 totals 15 residues. CDR1 and CDR2 (germline): SGHDN, FVKESK.

In this sample, this clone turned up once. The chain is built from TRBV6-5 and TRBJ2-7; D perhaps matches TRBD1 (6 bases). Looked up from germline, CDR1 is MNHEY and CDR2 is SVGAGI. This CDR3 spans 12 amino acids. Trimming took 7 bases from V and 3 from J, leaving 10 bases between them. CDR3 sequence: CASTGTSYEQYF. Here the CDR3 DNA reads TGTGCCAGCACTGGGACAAGCTACGAGCAGTACTTC.

This clone was counted only a few times. The chain has TRBV7-2 and TRBJ1-4, with D tentatively TRBD1 (5 bases). This CDR3 spans 16 amino acids. CDR1 and CDR2 (germline): SGHTA, FQGNSA. The V end lost 4 bases, the J end lost 0 bases, and 12 bases lay between the germline ends. This CDR3 is CASSYRPRATNEKLFF. The DNA for the CDR3 is TGTGCCAGCAGCTACCGACCCAGGGCAACTAATGAAAAACTGTTTTTT.

The chain is built from TRBV12-3 or TRBV12-4 and TRBJ1-1; tentative D call: TRBD1 (5 bases). Trimming removed 7 bases at V and 5 bases at J, with 8 bases between. This CDR3 spans 11 amino acids. In nucleotides, the CDR3 is TGTGCCAGCAATTCAGGGACTGAAGCTTTCTTT. Its translation is CASNSGTEAFF.

The J gene is TRBJ1-1, the V gene TRBV9; D may be TRBD1 (5 bases). Trimming shortened V by 2 bases and J by 1 base, and 6 bases separated the two germline ends. In germline, CDR1 is SGDLS, CDR2 YYNGEE. This CDR3 has 13 amino acids. The CDR3 sequence: CASSVQGNTEAFF. The CDR3 coding sequence is TGTGCCAGCAGCGTTCAGGGGAACACTGAAGCTTTCTTT.